Below, 27 T cell receptor beta chains from the same sample are listed, as sequenced in a study of regulatory T cells in long-lasting Graves disease. Arm-PCR of CDR3 regions and iRepertoire HTBI primers were the basis on which TCR beta libraries were built. MiXCR was run by TCRdb on the multiplex PCR reads, yielding one entry per CDR3 protein. The sample lists about 470,000 distinct CDR3 sequences, 14% to 15% occurring once. Regarding time point: newly diagnosed GD, antithyroid drugs for less than 3 months. PBMCs were the source of the RNA used for TCR sequencing. The sample was also linked to a second study, of T cells in Graves' hyperthyroidism and ophthalmopathy.

Sequencing was performed on peripheral blood mononuclear cells (PBMCs), taken at new diagnosis, from a patient treated with antithyroid drugs. These TCRs come from a woman between 25 and 40 years old with Graves disease.

Ten or more counts support this clonotype. This chain connects TRBV20-1 to TRBJ2-7, with 7 bases aligning to TRBD2. V lost 0 bases and J lost 5; bases outside the gene matches: 13. The germline V gene encodes CDR1 DFQATT and CDR2 SNEGSKA (reference sequence). The CDR3 has 16 amino acids. Here the CDR3 DNA reads TGCAGTGCTAGAGATCCCCAGGCGGGAGCGGGCGACGAGCAGTACTTC. Amino acid sequence: CSARDPQAGAGDEQYF.

This clonotype has a count of ten or more. The gene calls are TRBV28 and TRBJ2-1; 7 nucleotides match TRBD1. The CDR3 has 15 amino acids. J gave up 6 bases and V 3 bases, and 8 bases lay outside the gene matches. Germline V gene sequence: CDR1 MDHEN, CDR2 SYDVKM. CDR3 region: CASSLPTGLGNEQFF. As DNA, the CDR3 is TGTGCCAGCAGTTTGCCGACAGGGCTGGGCAATGAGCAGTTCTTC. The complete variable domain, with remaining parts taken from reference TRBV28 and TRBJ2-1, reads DVKVTQSSRYLVKRTGEKVFLECVQDMDHENMFWYRQDPGLGLRLIYFSYDVKMKEKGDIPEGYSVSREKKERFSLILESASTNQTSMYLCASSLPTGLGNEQFFGPGTRLTVL.

The gene calls are TRBV11-2 and TRBJ1-2; possible D gene TRBD1, 5 bases. Germline assignment: CDR1 SGHAT and CDR2 FQNNGV. V lost 1 base and J lost 7, with 13 bases in between. CDR3 length: 14 residues. DNA for the CDR3: TGTGCCAGCAGCTTAGCAGGGCACGGGTCTGGCTACACCTTC. Translated: CASSLAGHGSGYTF.

The sample holds many counts of this clonotype. The chain uses TRBV5-1 and TRBJ2-7; TRBD1 agrees at 9 bases. The ends lost 4 bases at V and 4 bases at J; junction bases unmatched: 6. Germline values: CDR1 SGHRS, CDR2 YFSETQ. The CDR3 is 14 amino acids. DNA of the CDR3: TGCGCCAGCAGCACGGACAGGGGATGGTACGAGCAGTACTTC. Protein product: CASSTDRGWYEQYF.

This clonotype was observed at least ten times. The chain couples TRBV20-1 to TRBJ2-7; 7 positions agree with TRBD1. Germline assignment: CDR1 DFQATT and CDR2 SNEGSKA (reference sequence). V shed 0 bases and J 4 bases; nucleotides not matched to a gene: 12. CDR3 length: 16 amino acids. In DNA form, the CDR3 reads TGCAGTGCTAGAGACCTAGGAGCGGACAGGCCTTACGAGCAGTACTTC. Its protein product is CSARDLGADRPYEQYF.

This clonotype was seen at least ten times. This CDR3 is CASSYARGLGASYGYTF. Here the CDR3 DNA reads TGTGCCAGCAGTTACGCCCGGGGTCTGGGGGCAAGCTATGGCTACACCTTC. The chain couples TRBV6-5 to TRBJ1-2; a possible D gene is TRBD1 (6 bases). Per the germline V gene, CDR1 is MNHEY and CDR2 is SVGAGI. There are 17 residues in the CDR3. V lost 2 bases to trimming and J lost 4 bases, with 20 bases between them.

V gene TRBV6-1 combines with J gene TRBJ2-1; D may be TRBD1 (5 bases). Trimming stripped 6 bases from V and 5 bases from J, with 17 bases between. Per germline, CDR1 MNHNS and CDR2 SASEGT. This CDR3 has 15 amino acids. CDR3 DNA: TGTGCCAGCAGCTTCCTTAAAGGGGCCCACAATGAGCAGTTCTTC. It is translated as CASSFLKGAHNEQFF.

This clonotype was seen more than once but under ten times. This chain links TRBV27 with TRBJ2-7, with no clear D. The V and J ends lost 4 bases and 3 bases respectively, with 7 bases between them. Germline CDR1 is MNHEY and CDR2 is SMNVEV (reference sequence). The CDR3 spans 12 residues. The CDR3 region is CASSSSFYEQYF. The CDR3 nucleotides read TGTGCCAGCAGTTCGTCATTCTACGAGCAGTACTTC.

V usage is TRBV27 and J usage is TRBJ2-7; perhaps TRBD2 as D (7 bases). Per the germline V gene, CDR1 is MNHEY and CDR2 is SMNVEV (reference sequence). V shed 5 bases and J shed 2 bases, with 16 bases lying between them. This CDR3 has 15 amino acids. The CDR3 region has the DNA TGTGCCAGCAGTAGTGGGGGGGGGGCCCCCTACGAGCAGTACTTC. This translates into CASSSGGGAPYEQYF.

This clonotype has just a few counts. Mismatch with germline at one junction end may stem from a read error. The chain combines TRBV6-4 with TRBJ2-3; 9 nucleotides match TRBD2. The CDR3 is 16 residues long. The germline V gene encodes CDR1 MRHNA and CDR2 SNTAGT. The CDR3 reads CASSDSTSGSTDKQYF. The CDR3 region has the DNA TGTGCCAGCAGTGACTCGACTAGCGGTAGCACAGATAAGCAGTATTTT.

This clonotype was seen many times. The gene calls are TRBV12-3 or TRBV12-4 and TRBJ2-1; weak D call: TRBD2 (6 bases). The ends were cut back, 5 bases at V and 9 bases at J, with 20 bases in the middle. The CDR3 has 15 amino acids. In DNA form, the CDR3 reads TGTGCCAGCAGTCCCCCCGGGACTGCTTTCATTGAGCAGTTCTTC. It translates to CASSPPGTAFIEQFF.

In this sample, this clonotype turned up many times. This sequence joins TRBV12-3 or TRBV12-4 and TRBJ2-6, with D uncertain. V lost 4 bases and J lost 4, with 14 bases in between. The CDR3 extends over 16 amino acids. This CDR3 reads CASSSVLKPGANVLTF. In DNA form, the CDR3 reads TGTGCCAGCAGTTCCGTTTTGAAGCCAGGGGCCAACGTCCTGACTTTC.

This clonotype was recorded many times. The chain uses TRBV5-5 and TRBJ2-7; D ambiguous. This CDR3 contains 15 residues. Per the germline V gene, CDR1 is SGHKS and CDR2 is YYEKEE (reference sequence). Trimming left V 0 bases short and J 4 bases short, with 14 bases between. CDR3 in DNA: TGTGCCAGCAGCTTGGCCCCCAAGATCGGGTACGAGCAGTACTTC. The encoded protein is CASSLAPKIGYEQYF.

This clonotype was detected ten times or more. The chain is built from TRBV12-3 or TRBV12-4 and TRBJ2-4; D uncertain. Trimming cost V 2 bases and J 9 bases, with 11 bases left between them. The CDR3 is 13 amino acids. This CDR3 reads CASSLTGPSIQYF. The CDR3 DNA is TGTGCCAGCAGTTTAACGGGCCCTTCCATTCAGTACTTC.

V is TRBV7-9 and J is TRBJ2-5, with TRBD2 matching over 14 bases. The CDR3 has 19 residues. V shed 5 bases and J 3 bases; nucleotides not matched to a gene: 14. CDR1 and CDR2 (germline): SEHNR, FQNEAQ (reference sequence). CDR3 region: CASSPSGTSGSRPKETQYF. The CDR3 DNA reads as TGTGCCAGCAGCCCCAGCGGGACTAGCGGGAGCCGGCCAAAAGAGACCCAGTACTTC.

The rearrangement uses TRBV10-3 and TRBJ1-2, with 7 bases lining up with TRBD1. V gave up 7 bases and J gave up 2 bases; unmatched junction bases: 7. Per germline, CDR1 ENHRY and CDR2 SYGVKD. This CDR3 spans 14 amino acids. CDR3 protein: CAIMGGQANYGYTF. The CDR3 DNA sequence: TGTGCCATCATGGGAGGACAGGCGAACTATGGCTACACCTTC.

This clonotype was recorded at least ten times. The chain recombines TRBV13 with TRBJ2-1; D gene uncertain. Trimming pared 5 bases from V and 10 bases from J, leaving 12 bases between. Germline V lookup: CDR1 PRHDT, CDR2 FYEKMQ (reference sequence). This CDR3 contains 12 residues. The CDR3 loop reads CASSPRLGEQFF. In nucleotides, the CDR3 is TGTGCCAGCAGCCCTAGGTTAGGGGAGCAGTTCTTC.

The sample holds many counts of this clonotype. This rearrangement joins TRBV18 to TRBJ1-1, with D uncertain. This CDR3 has 11 amino acids. Trimming cost V 3 bases and J 10 bases, with 9 bases left between them. The germline CDR1 and CDR2 sequences are KGHSH and LQKENI. This chain's CDR3 is CASSPNDAAFF. The CDR3 nucleotides are TGTGCCAGCTCACCGAATGATGCAGCTTTCTTT.

This clonotype was found many times. The chain recombines TRBV29-1 with TRBJ2-5; D gene ambiguous. CDR1 is SQVTM, CDR2 ANQGSEA, per germline. There are 14 residues in the CDR3. The germline V and J ends were trimmed by 3 bases and 3 bases, with 14 bases remaining between them. The CDR3 region is CSVDAPGREETQYF. Here the CDR3 DNA reads TGCAGCGTTGACGCCCCGGGCAGAGAAGAGACCCAGTACTTC. Complete variable domain (other parts from reference TRBV29-1 and TRBJ2-5): SAVISQKPSRDICQRGTSLTIQCQVDSQVTMMFWYRQQPGQSLTLIATANQGSEATYESGFVIDKFPISRPNLTFSTLTVSNMSPEDSSIYLCSVDAPGREETQYFGPGTRLLVL.

The chain joins TRBV9 to TRBJ2-7; the D is unclear. V shed 0 bases and J shed 3 bases, with 7 bases lying between them. The CDR3 length is 13 residues. CDR1 and CDR2 from the germline V gene are SGDLS and YYNGEE. In DNA form, the CDR3 reads TGTGCCAGCAGCGTAGGTAGTTTCTACGAGCAGTACTTC. It specifies CASSVGSFYEQYF.

This clonotype appeared a few times. V and J are TRBV30 and TRBJ2-5, with TRBD2 identical over 7 bases. The germline V gene has CDR1 GTSNPN and CDR2 SVGIG (reference sequence). V was pared by 0 bases and J by 2 bases, with 6 bases of the junction left unmatched. The CDR3 is 15 amino acids. The CDR3 region has the DNA TGTGCCTGGAGTGTAGGGCTAGCGGAGCAAGAGACCCAGTACTTC. Its translation: CAWSVGLAEQETQYF.

A few counts support this clonotype. The chain uses TRBV12-3 or TRBV12-4 and TRBJ1-3; D is unresolved. The CDR3 runs 14 residues. V lost 11 bases, J lost 4 bases, and 18 bases lay in between. The CDR3 DNA is TGTGCCGGGAAGGGAGATCGTTCCGGAAACACCATATATTTT. It specifies CAGKGDRSGNTIYF.

V gene TRBV6-5 combines with J gene TRBJ2-1; a weak D match, TRBD2 (5 bases). The CDR3 length is 12 residues. Germline lookup yields CDR1 MNHEY and CDR2 SVGAGI. Trimming cost V 2 bases and J 10 bases, with 9 bases left between them. CDR3 amino acids: CASSYPASEQFF. CDR3 DNA sequence: TGTGCCAGCAGTTACCCCGCTAGCGAGCAGTTCTTC.

This chain connects TRBV11-3 to TRBJ2-3, with TRBD1 matching over 9 bases. The CDR3 sequence is 18 residues long. CDR1 is SGHNT and CDR2 is YENEEA in the germline V gene. V shed 3 bases and J 4 bases; nucleotides not matched to a gene: 14. The CDR3 coding sequence is TGTGCCAGCAGCTTGGACAGGGGAAGTGTGAGGACCGCAGATACGCAGTATTTT. Its protein is CASSLDRGSVRTADTQYF.

The chain links TRBV9 to TRBJ1-6, with D possibly TRBD1 on 5 matching bases. The CDR3 is 14 amino acids. The V and J ends lost 3 bases and 7 bases respectively, with 11 bases between them. The V gene's germline CDR1 is SGDLS and CDR2 YYNGEE. The CDR3 region has the DNA TGTGCCAGCAGCGAGTGGGGGGAAAATTCACCCCTCCACTTT. Translated: CASSEWGENSPLHF.

The sample holds many counts of this clonotype. This chain uses TRBV30 with TRBJ1-3; D is unresolved. Germline loops: CDR1 GTSNPN, CDR2 SVGIG (reference sequence). The V gene lost 6 bases and the J gene lost 4 bases, with 7 bases spanning the gap. The CDR3 totals 11 residues. The CDR3 nucleotides read TGTGCCTGCCAATTCGGAAACACCATATATTTT. Translation: CACQFGNTIYF. The full variable domain, rest sourced from reference TRBV30 and TRBJ1-3, is SQTIHQWPATLVQPVGSPLSLECTVEGTSNPNLYWYRQAAGRGLQLLFYSVGIGQISSEVPQNLSASRPQDRQFILSSKKLLLSDSGFYLCACQFGNTIYFGEGSWLTVV.

On this clonotype: One base away lies a much larger clone, so this may be a sequencing read error. The rearrangement links TRBV13 to TRBJ2-2, with D perhaps matching TRBD2 (6 bases). CDR1 PRHDT and CDR2 FYEKMQ come from the germline V gene (reference sequence). V lost 1 base and J 9 bases, leaving 9 bases between the germline ends. This CDR3 is 13 amino acids long. The CDR3 coding sequence is TGTGCCAGCAGCTTAGCCGGGAGCCGGGAGCTGTTTTTT. Encoded protein: CASSLAGSRELFF.